This T cell receptor (beta chain) emerged from a study of shared clonotypes between healthy human individuals. Germline V gene data show CDR1 as SGHTS and CDR2 as YDEGEE. The CDR3 covers 15 residues. With V trimmed by 4 bases and J by 9 bases, 12 bases remained unmatched. This table comes from immunoSEQ multiplex PCR, and its TCRdb copy is limited to in-frame clones, with some not included. The table lists roughly 500,000 clones, over 65% of them singletons. Sample: PBMCs. The chain carries TRBV5-8 and TRBJ2-7; TRBD2 matches at 11 bases. The TCR was taken from a woman aged 40 to 49 in good health. Some clones in this sample may be carry-over from other donors' samples. CDR3 coding DNA: TGTGCCAGCAGCCTCGAGACTAGCGGGGCCGATTGGCAGTACTTC. It is translated as CASSLETSGADWQYF.